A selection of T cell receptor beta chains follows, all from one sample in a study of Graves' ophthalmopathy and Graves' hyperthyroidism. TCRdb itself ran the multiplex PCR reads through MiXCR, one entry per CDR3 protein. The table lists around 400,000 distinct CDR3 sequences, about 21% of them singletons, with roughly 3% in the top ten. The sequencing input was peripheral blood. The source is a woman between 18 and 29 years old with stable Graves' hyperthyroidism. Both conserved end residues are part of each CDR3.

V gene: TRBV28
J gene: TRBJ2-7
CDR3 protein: CASTTASPRAYEQYF

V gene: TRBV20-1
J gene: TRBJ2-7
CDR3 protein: CSVRQPDEQYF

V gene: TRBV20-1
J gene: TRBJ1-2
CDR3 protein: CSARDFQGANGYTF

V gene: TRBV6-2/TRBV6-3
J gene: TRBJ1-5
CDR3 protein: CASSYGGAAFNQPQHF

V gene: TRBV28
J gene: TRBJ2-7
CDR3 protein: CASTDRGTKYF

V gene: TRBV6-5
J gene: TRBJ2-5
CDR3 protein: CASSYSGTVGETQYF

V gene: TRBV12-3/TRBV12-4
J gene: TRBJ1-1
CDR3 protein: CASSLKNGLNTEAFF

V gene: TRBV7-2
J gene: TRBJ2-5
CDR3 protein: CASSRIAETQYF

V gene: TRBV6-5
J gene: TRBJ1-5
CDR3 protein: CASSYSTTGDQPQHF

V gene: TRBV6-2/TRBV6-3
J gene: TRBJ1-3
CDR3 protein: CASSYDGNTIYF

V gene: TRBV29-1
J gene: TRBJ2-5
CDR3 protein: CSVEVKETQYF

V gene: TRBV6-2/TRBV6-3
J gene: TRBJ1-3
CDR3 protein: CASSFDRLNSGNTIYF

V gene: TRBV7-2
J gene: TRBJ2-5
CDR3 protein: CASSQGGIQETQYF

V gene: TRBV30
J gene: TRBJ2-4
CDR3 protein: CAWSPEAGGNIQYF

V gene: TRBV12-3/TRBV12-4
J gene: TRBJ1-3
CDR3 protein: CASSLIWVADPGAGNTIYF

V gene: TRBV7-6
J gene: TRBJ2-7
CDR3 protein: CASSPGSGGEQYF

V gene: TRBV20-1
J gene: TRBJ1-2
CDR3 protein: CSARDSTGTIGYTF

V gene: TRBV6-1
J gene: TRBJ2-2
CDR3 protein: CASKLGSGGNTGELFF

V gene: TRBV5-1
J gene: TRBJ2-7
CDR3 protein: CASSLVGTYEQYF

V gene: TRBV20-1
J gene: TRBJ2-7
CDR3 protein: CSVQGGYEQYF

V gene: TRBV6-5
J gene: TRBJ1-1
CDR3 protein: CASSSGVRAFF

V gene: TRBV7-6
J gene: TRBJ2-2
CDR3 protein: CASRTGVAGELFF

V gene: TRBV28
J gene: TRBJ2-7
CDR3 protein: CASRQGGSGAYEQYF

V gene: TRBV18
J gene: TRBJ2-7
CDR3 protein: CASSPGLAGSDEQYF

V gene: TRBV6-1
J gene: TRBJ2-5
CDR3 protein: CASSEGAGGVVETQYF

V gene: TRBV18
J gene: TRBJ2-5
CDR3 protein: CASSPSKTQETQYF

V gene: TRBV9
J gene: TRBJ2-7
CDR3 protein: CASSVTGGSEQYF

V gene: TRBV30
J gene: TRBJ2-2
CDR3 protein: CAWSVADTGELFF

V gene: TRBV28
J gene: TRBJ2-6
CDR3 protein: CASSPPGPQHSGANVLTF

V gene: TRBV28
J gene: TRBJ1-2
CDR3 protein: CASSSGQSCGYTF

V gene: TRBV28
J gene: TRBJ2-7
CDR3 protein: CASSSTSVGEQYF

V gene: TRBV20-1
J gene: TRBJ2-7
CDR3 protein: CSARDRKYEQYF

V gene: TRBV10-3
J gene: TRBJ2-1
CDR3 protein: CATEKREGWEQFF

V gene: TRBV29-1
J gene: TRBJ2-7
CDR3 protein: CSARKPGGYEQYF

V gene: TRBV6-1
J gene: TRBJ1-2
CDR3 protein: CASRNDRDGYGYTF

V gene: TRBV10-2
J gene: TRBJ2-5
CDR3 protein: CASNGQGGQETKYF

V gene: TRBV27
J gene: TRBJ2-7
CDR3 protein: CASSSDSTLSYEQYF

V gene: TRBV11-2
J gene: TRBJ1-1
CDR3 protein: CASSLRERNTEAFF

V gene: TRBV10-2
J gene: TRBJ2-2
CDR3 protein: CASYSGSTGELFF

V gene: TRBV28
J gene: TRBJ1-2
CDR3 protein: CASKARGATYGYTF

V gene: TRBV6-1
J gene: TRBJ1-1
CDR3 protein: CASSEVMGTEAFF

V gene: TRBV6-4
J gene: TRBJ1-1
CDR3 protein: CASRRTRNTEAFF

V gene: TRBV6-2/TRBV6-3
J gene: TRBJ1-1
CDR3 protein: CASRKGQEAFF

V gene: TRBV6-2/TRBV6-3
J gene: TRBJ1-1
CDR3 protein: CASGRQGTEAFF

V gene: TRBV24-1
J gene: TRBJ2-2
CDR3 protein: CATSDSLAGDTGELFF

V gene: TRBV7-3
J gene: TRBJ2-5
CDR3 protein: CASSFGGEETQYF

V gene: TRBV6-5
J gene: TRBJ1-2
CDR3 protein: CASSYTEQGAYYGYTF

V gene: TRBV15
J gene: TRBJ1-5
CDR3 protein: CATSRLGPGGQPQHF

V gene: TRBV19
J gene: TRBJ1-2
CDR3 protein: CASRTGNGYTF

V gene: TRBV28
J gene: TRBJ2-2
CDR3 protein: CASSLPGTNTGELFF

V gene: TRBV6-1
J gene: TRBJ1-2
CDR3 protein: CASSRDQAARGYTF